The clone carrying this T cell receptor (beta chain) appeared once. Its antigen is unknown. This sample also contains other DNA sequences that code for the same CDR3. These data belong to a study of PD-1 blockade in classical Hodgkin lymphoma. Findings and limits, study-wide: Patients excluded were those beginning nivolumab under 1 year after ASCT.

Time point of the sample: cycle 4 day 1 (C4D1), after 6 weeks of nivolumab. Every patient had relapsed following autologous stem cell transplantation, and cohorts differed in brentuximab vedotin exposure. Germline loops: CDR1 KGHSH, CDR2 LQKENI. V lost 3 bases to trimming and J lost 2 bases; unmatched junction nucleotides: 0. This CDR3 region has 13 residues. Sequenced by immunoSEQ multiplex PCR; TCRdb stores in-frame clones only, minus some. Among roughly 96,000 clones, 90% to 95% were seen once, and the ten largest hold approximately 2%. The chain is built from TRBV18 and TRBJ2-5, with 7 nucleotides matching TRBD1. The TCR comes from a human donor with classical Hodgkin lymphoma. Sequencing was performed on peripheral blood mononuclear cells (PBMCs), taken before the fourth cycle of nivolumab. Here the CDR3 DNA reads TGTGCCAGCTCACCGGGACAGCAAGAGACCCAGTACTTC. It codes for CASSPGQQETQYF.